The 13 T cell receptor beta chains presented below share a single source sample, sequenced in a study of shared clonotypes between healthy human individuals. TCRdb's table, derived via immunoSEQ multiplex PCR, lists solely in-frame clones and lacks some. The data contain around 480,000 clones, 60% to 80% of them singletons. The specimen sequenced was PBMCs. The receptors stem from a woman aged 40-49 years in good health. Some clones in this sample may be carry-over from other donors' samples.

The gene calls are TRBV6-6 and TRBJ2-1; D may be TRBD1 or TRBD2 (5 bases each). V was clipped by 8 bases and J by 3 bases, with 14 bases between them. Germline values: CDR1 MNHNY, CDR2 SVGAGI (reference sequence). The CDR3 is 14 amino acids. The CDR3 spells CASLGVLGYNEQFF. The CDR3, as DNA: TGTGCCAGCCTGGGGGTGTTAGGCTACAATGAGCAGTTCTTC.

This chain joins TRBV7-6 and TRBJ2-1; D may be TRBD2 (5 bases). Germline CDR1 reads SGHVS; CDR2 reads FNYEAQ. V was shortened by 2 bases and J by 3 bases, with 8 bases between the two germline ends. The CDR3 is 14 residues long. CDR3 loop: CASSLSGFYNEQFF. CDR3 DNA sequence: TGTGCCAGCAGCTTAAGCGGCTTCTACAATGAGCAGTTCTTC.

This clone was detected only a few times. The rearrangement uses TRBV25-1 and TRBJ2-1; tentative D call: TRBD1 (6 bases). This CDR3 has 16 residues. V lost 1 base and J lost 8, with 18 bases in between. From germline, CDR1 is MGHDK and CDR2 SYGVNS. CDR3 in amino acids: CASSESDRFLGYEQFF. CDR3 DNA sequence: TGTGCCAGCAGTGAATCCGACAGGTTTTTGGGCTATGAGCAGTTCTTC. Filled out from reference TRBV25-1 and TRBJ2-1, the complete variable domain reads EADIYQTPRYLVIGTGKKITLECSQTMGHDKMYWYQQDPGMELHLIHYSYGVNSTEKGDLSSESTVSRIRTEHFPLTLESARPSHTSQYLCASSESDRFLGYEQFFGPGTRLTVL.

The chain couples TRBV6-6 to TRBJ2-7; D call uncertain. The CDR3 sequence is 14 residues long. The germline gives CDR1 MNHNY, CDR2 SVGAGI (reference sequence). V lost 0 bases and J 3 bases, leaving 9 bases between the germline ends. CDR3 nucleotides: TGTGCCAGCAGTTACTCAGCGATCTACTACGAGCAGTACTTC. Protein: CASSYSAIYYEQYF.

The rearrangement uses TRBV19 and TRBJ2-5, with a weak D call TRBD1 (5 bases). Germline CDR1 reads LNHDA; CDR2 reads SQIVND (reference sequence). V lost 1 base and J 2 bases, leaving 11 bases between the germline ends. This CDR3 has 15 amino acids. The CDR3 is CASSIVGAGQETQYF. DNA for the CDR3: TGTGCCAGTAGTATAGTTGGTGCAGGGCAAGAGACCCAGTACTTC.

The chain is built from TRBV4-1 and TRBJ2-2; 7 bases map to TRBD2. Germline V gene lookup returns CDR1 MGHRA and CDR2 YSYEKL. The V gene end was trimmed by 2 bases and the J gene end by 4 bases; junction bases not matched to a gene: 7. CDR3 length equals 16 residues. This CDR3 reads CASSQSGGSSTGELFF. Here the CDR3 DNA reads TGCGCCAGCAGCCAAAGCGGCGGGAGTAGCACCGGGGAGCTGTTTTTT.

The CDR3 region is CASSKYYDEQYF. The CDR3, as DNA: TGTGCCAGCAGCAAATACTACGACGAGCAGTACTTC. V is TRBV7-2 and J is TRBJ2-7; no reliable D call. The germline V and J ends were trimmed by 5 bases and 5 bases, with 10 bases remaining between them. Germline CDR1 and CDR2: SGHTA and FQGNSA. The CDR3 length is 12 residues.

CDR3 amino acids: CASSLLVGQSSYNEQFF. The CDR3 DNA reads as TGTGCCAGCAGCTTGTTAGTGGGACAGAGCTCCTACAATGAGCAGTTCTTC. This rearrangement joins TRBV5-6 to TRBJ2-1; the match to TRBD1 covers 7 bases. The trim removed 1 base at V and 0 bases at J, leaving 7 bases unmatched. The CDR3 runs 17 residues. Germline CDR1 and CDR2: SGHDT and YYEEEE. Complete variable domain (other parts from reference TRBV5-6 and TRBJ2-1): DAGVTQSPTHLIKTRGQQVTLRCSPKSGHDTVSWYQQALGQGPQFIFQYYEEEERQRGNFPDRFSGHQFPNYSSELNVNALLLGDSALYLCASSLLVGQSSYNEQFFGPGTRLTVL.

This chain links TRBV9 with TRBJ2-7, with 14 positions matching TRBD2. CDR1 is SGDLS and CDR2 is YYNGEE in the germline V gene. With 3 bases clipped from V and 5 bases from J, the junction kept 13 bases outside the gene matches. This CDR3 has 18 amino acids. The CDR3 here is CASSADGTSGSRFHEQYF. CDR3 nucleotides: TGTGCCAGCAGCGCCGATGGGACTAGCGGGAGTCGTTTCCACGAGCAGTACTTC.

This clone came up once. This sequence joins TRBV27 and TRBJ2-1; D gene unclear. The germline gives CDR1 MNHEY, CDR2 SMNVEV (reference sequence). The CDR3 totals 15 residues. Trimming stripped 3 bases from V and 3 bases from J, with 12 bases between. CDR3 sequence: CASSLARPLYNEQFF. CDR3 nucleotides: TGTGCCAGCAGTTTGGCTAGGCCTCTCTACAATGAGCAGTTCTTC.

CDR3 in DNA: TGTGCCAGCAGCGCCCAAGGGGGAAACACTGAAGCTTTCTTT. Amino acids: CASSAQGGNTEAFF. V is TRBV7-9 and J is TRBJ1-1, with D possibly being TRBD1 (6 bases). This CDR3 region has 14 residues. V dropped 5 bases and J dropped 2 bases, with 12 bases sitting between them. Germline V CDR1 and CDR2: SEHNR, FQNEAQ (reference sequence).

The V gene is TRBV7-9, the J gene TRBJ2-5, with D tentatively TRBD1 or TRBD2 (5 bases each). Trimming removed 5 bases from V and 10 bases from J, with 17 bases in between. The CDR3 contains 13 residues. Germline V gene data show CDR1 as SEHNR and CDR2 as FQNEAQ (reference sequence). The CDR3 coding sequence is TGTGCCAGCAGCACGGACGGGATCAGGGTCCAGTACTTC. Its translation is CASSTDGIRVQYF.

The chain combines TRBV28 with TRBJ2-3; a possible D gene is TRBD2 (6 bases). Germline V gives CDR1 MDHEN, CDR2 SYDVKM. V lost 4 bases to trimming and J lost 4 bases, with 12 bases between them. The CDR3 contains 14 residues. The CDR3 DNA sequence: TGTGCCAGCAGTTGGGGACTTGGCGCAGATACGCAGTATTTT. Translating it yields CASSWGLGADTQYF.